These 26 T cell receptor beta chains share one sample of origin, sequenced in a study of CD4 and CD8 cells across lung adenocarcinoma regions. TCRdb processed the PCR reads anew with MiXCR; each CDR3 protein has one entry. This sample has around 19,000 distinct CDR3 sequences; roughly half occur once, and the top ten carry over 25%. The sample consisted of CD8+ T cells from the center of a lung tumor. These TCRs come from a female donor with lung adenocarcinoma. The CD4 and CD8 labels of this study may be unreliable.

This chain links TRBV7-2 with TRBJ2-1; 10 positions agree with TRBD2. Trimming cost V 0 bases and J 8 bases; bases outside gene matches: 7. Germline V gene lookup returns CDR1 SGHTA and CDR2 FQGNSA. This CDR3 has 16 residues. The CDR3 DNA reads TGTGCCAGCAGCTTAGCCCCTAGCGGGAGTAGATATGAGCAGTTCTTC. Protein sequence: CASSLAPSGSRYEQFF.

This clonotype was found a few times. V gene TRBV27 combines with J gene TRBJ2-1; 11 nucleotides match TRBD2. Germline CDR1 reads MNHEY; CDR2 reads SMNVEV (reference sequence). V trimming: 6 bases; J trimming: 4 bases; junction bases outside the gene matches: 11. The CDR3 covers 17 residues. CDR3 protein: CASRHIAGGPRYNEQFF. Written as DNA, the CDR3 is TGTGCCAGCAGACACATAGCGGGAGGGCCAAGATACAATGAGCAGTTCTTC.

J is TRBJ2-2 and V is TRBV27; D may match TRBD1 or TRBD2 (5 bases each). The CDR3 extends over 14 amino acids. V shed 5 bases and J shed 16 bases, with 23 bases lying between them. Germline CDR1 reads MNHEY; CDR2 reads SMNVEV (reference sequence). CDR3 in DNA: TGTGCCAGCAGTAGGCACGCGAACACCGGGACGCAGTTTTTT. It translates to CASSRHANTGTQFF.

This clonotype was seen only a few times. CDR3: CASSDGTGGNEQFF. The CDR3 nucleotides read TGTGCCAGCAGTGACGGGACAGGGGGCAATGAGCAGTTCTTC. The V call is TRBV6-4, the J call TRBJ2-1; TRBD1 matches at 11 bases. Germline CDR1 MRHNA, CDR2 SNTAGT. This CDR3 has 14 residues. The V and J ends lost 2 bases and 6 bases, in that order; junction bases with no gene match: 0.

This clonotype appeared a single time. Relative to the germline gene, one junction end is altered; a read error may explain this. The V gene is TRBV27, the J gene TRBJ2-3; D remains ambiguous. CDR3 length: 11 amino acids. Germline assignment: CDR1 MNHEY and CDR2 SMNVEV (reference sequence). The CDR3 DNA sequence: TGTGCCAGGGGTGCCAAAAATACGCAGTACTTT. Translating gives CARGAKNTQYF.

The CDR3, as DNA: TGTGCCAGCAGTCACCGCCGACTAGCGGGGGGGGGTAATGAGCAGTTCTTC. Translation: CASSHRRLAGGGNEQFF. The rearrangement joins TRBV6-2 or TRBV6-3 to TRBJ2-1; 14 bases are shared with TRBD2. This CDR3 is built from 17 residues. Germline V lookup: CDR1 MNHEY, CDR2 SVGEGT. Trimming removed 5 bases from V and 7 bases from J; junction bases left unmatched: 10.

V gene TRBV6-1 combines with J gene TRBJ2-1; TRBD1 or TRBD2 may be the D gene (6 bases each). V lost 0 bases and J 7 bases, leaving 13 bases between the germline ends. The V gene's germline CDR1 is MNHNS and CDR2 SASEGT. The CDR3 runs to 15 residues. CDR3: CASSEAQGRWNEQFF. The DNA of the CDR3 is TGTGCCAGCAGTGAAGCGCAGGGGAGGTGGAATGAGCAGTTCTTC.

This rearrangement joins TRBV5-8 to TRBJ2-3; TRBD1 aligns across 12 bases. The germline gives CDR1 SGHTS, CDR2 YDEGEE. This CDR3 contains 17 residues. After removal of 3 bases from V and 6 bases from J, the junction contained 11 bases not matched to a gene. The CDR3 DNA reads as TGTGCCAGCAGCTCATATACCGGGACAGGGGGCAGGGATACGCAGTATTTT. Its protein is CASSSYTGTGGRDTQYF.

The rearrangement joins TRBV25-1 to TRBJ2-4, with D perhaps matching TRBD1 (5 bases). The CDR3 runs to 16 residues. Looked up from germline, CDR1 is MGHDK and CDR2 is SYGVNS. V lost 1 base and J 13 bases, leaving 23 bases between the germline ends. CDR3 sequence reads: CASSESGPWGKNTQYF. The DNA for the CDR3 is TGTGCCAGCAGTGAATCTGGGCCGTGGGGCAAAAACACGCAGTACTTC.

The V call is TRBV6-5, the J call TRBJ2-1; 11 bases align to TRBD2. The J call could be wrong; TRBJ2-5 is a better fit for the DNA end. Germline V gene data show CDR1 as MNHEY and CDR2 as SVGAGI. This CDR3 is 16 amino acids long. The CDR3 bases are TGTGCCAGCAGTTACTCGACTAGCGGGGATTATGAGACCCAGTACTTC. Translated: CASSYSTSGDYETQYF.

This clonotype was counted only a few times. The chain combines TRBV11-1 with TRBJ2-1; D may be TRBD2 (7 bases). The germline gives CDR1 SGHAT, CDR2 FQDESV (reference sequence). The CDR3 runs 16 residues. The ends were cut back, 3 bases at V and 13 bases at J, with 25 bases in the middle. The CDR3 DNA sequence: TGTGCCAGCAGCTTCGCGGGGGCATCGGGGTGGGTGACCCAGTTCTTC. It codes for CASSFAGASGWVTQFF. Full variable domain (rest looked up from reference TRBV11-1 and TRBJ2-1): EAEVAQSPRYKITEKSQAVAFWCDPISGHATLYWYRQILGQGPELLVQFQDESVVDDSQLPKDRFSAERLKGVDSTLKIQPAELGDSAMYLCASSFAGASGWVTQFFGPGTRLTVL.

CDR3 coding DNA: TGTGCCAGCAGTCCTCTTAGCGGGGGTGAGACCCAGTACTTC. This encodes CASSPLSGGETQYF. The genes are TRBV27 and TRBJ2-5; 9 bases are a match to TRBD2. Per germline, CDR1 MNHEY and CDR2 SMNVEV (reference sequence). The CDR3 is made up of 14 amino acids. Trimming at V came to 5 bases and at J to 5 bases, leaving 6 bases not matched to a gene.

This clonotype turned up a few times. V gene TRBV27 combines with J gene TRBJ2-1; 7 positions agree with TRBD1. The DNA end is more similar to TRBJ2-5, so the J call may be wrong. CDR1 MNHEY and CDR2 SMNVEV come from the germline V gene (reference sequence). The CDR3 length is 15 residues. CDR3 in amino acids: CASSLHRGRGETQYF. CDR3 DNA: TGTGCCAGCAGTTTACACAGGGGCCGAGGGGAGACCCAGTACTTC.

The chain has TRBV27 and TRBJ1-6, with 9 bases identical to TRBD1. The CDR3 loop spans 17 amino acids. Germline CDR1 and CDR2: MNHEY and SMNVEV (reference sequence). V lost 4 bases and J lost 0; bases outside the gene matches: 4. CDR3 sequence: CASSWDRARSYNSPLHF. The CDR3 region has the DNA TGTGCCAGCAGTTGGGACAGGGCCCGCTCCTATAATTCACCCCTCCACTTT.

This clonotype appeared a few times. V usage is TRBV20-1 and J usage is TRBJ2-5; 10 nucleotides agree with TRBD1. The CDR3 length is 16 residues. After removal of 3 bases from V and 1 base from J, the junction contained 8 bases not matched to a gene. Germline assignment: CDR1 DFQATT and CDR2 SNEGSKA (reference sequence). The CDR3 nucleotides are TGCAGTGCTAGTAGAGGGGGGACAGGGGCCCAAGAGACCCAGTACTTC. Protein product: CSASRGGTGAQETQYF.

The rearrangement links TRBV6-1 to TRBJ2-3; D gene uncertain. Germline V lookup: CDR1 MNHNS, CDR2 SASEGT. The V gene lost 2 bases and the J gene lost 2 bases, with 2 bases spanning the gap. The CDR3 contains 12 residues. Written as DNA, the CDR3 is TGTGCCAGCAGTGAAACCACAGATACGCAGTATTTT. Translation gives CASSETTDTQYF.

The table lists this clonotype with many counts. Written as DNA, the CDR3 is TGCGCCAGCAGCTCGCCCCTCCCCCAACGGGGCGATGAGCAGTTCTTC. This encodes CASSSPLPQRGDEQFF. V is TRBV4-1 and J is TRBJ2-1; D may correspond to TRBD1 or TRBD2 (5 bases each). The germline V gene has CDR1 MGHRA and CDR2 YSYEKL. Trimming shortened V by 5 bases and J by 8 bases, and 22 bases separated the two germline ends. The CDR3 length is 16 residues.

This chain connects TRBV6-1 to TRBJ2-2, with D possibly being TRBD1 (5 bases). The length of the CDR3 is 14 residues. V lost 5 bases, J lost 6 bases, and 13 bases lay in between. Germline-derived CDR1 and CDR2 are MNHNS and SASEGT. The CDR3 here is CASSQGIGAGELFF. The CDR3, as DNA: TGTGCCAGCAGTCAGGGAATTGGAGCCGGGGAGCTGTTTTTT.

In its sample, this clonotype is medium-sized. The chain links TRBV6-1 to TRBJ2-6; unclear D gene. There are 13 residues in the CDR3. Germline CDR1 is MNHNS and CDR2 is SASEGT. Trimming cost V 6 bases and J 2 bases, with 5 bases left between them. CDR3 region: CASSNPGANVLTF. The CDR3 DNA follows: TGTGCCAGCAGCAACCCTGGGGCCAACGTCCTGACTTTC.

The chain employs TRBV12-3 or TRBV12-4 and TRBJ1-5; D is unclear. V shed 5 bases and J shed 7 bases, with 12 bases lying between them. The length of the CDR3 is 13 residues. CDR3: CASSPHNGQPQHF. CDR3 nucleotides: TGTGCCAGCAGTCCCCATAACGGGCAGCCCCAGCATTTT.

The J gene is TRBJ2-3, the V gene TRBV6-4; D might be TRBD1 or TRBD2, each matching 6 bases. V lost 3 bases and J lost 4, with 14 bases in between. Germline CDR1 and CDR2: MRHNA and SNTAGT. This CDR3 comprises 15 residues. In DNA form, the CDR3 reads TGTGCCAGCAGTGAACGTGCGGAGGGGGCAGATACGCAGTATTTT. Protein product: CASSERAEGADTQYF.

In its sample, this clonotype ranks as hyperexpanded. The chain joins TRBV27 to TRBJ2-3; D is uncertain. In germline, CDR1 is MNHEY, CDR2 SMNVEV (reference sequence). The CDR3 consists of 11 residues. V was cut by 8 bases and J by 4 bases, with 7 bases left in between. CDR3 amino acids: CASGPPDTQYF. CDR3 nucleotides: TGTGCCAGCGGTCCTCCAGATACGCAGTATTTT.

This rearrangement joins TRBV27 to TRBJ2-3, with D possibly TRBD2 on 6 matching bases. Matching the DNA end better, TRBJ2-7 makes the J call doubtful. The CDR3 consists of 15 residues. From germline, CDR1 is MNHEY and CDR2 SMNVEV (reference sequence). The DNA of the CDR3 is TGTGCCGGGGGGTTTTGGGGCAGACACCAAGATACGCAGTACTTC. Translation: CAGGFWGRHQDTQYF.

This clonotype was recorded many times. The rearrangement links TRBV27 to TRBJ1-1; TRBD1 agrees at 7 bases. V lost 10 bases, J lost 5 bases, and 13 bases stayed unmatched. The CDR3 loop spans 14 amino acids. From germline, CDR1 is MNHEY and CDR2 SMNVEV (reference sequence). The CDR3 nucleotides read TGTGCCACCAAGCCGACAGGGTGGGAGACTGAAGCTTTCTTT. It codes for CATKPTGWETEAFF.

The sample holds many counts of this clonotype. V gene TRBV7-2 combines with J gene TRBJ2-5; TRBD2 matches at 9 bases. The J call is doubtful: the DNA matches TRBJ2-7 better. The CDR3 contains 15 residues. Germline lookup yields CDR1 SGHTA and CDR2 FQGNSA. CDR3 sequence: CASSLGLANRYEQYF. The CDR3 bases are TGTGCCAGCAGCCTAGGACTAGCGAACCGTTACGAGCAGTACTTC.

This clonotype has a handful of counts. The CDR3 DNA reads as TGTGCCAGCAGCCAAGAATCCCCGGGACTAGGGTATGAGCAGTTCTTC. Translation: CASSQESPGLGYEQFF. V and J are TRBV14 and TRBJ2-1, with TRBD2 matching over 8 bases. V was clipped by 0 bases and J by 8 bases; unmatched bases: 9. The CDR3 is 16 amino acids. Germline values: CDR1 SGHDN, CDR2 FVKESK.